One and the same sample provided the 22 T cell receptor beta chains below, sequenced in a study of patients and donors after allogeneic stem cell transplantation. TCRdb independently ran MiXCR on the RT-PCR reads; one entry per CDR3 protein. The table records roughly 960,000 distinct CDR3 sequences, about 20% of them present only once. Sequenced input: blood, either unsorted or a sorted T cell fraction (not recorded which). Receptors were obtained from a human donor who was either an allogeneic HSCT recipient or a stem cell or donor lymphocyte infusion donor (not recorded which). It is not recorded whose cells these are; they may come from a transplant donor.

This clonotype occurred a few times. V and J are TRBV4-3 and TRBJ2-1, with TRBD2 matching over 8 bases. V lost 0 bases, J lost 4 bases, and 5 bases stayed unmatched. The CDR3 contains 16 residues. The V gene's germline CDR1 is LGHNA and CDR2 YSLEER. The CDR3 reads CASSQDFGGGYNEQFF. The CDR3 DNA follows: TGCGCCAGCAGCCAAGATTTCGGGGGGGGGTACAATGAGCAGTTCTTC.

The chain links TRBV21-1 to TRBJ1-2; TRBD1, as called in the table, went unchecked against the DNA. TRBV21-1 is given as a pseudogene. There are 17 residues in the CDR3. CDR3 protein: CASSPGPGGRKKCGYTF. The CDR3, as DNA: TGTGCCAGCAGCCCTGGGCCAGGGGGCCGTAAAAAGTGTGGCTACACCTTC.

This clonotype has a handful of counts. The chain links TRBV5-1 to TRBJ1-1, with D tentatively TRBD1 (5 bases). Germline CDR1 is SGHRS and CDR2 is YFSETQ. CDR3 length: 15 residues. V lost 1 base to trimming and J lost 1 base, with 11 bases between them. CDR3 sequence reads: CASSLSRTPNTEAFF. In DNA, the CDR3 is TGCGCCAGCAGCTTGAGTAGGACACCGAACACTGAAGCTTTCTTT.

This clonotype showed up just a few times. The J gene is TRBJ2-1, the V gene TRBV30; weak D call: TRBD2 (6 bases). CDR3 length: 14 residues. The V end lost 3 bases, the J end lost 5 bases, and 14 bases lay between the germline ends. Germline values: CDR1 GTSNPN, CDR2 SVGIG (reference sequence). CDR3 nucleotides: TGTGCCTGGAGCTCCGGCGGGATAGACAATGAGCAGTTCTTC. It translates to CAWSSGGIDNEQFF.

The chain couples TRBV7-9 to TRBJ2-3; no clear D. There are 16 residues in the CDR3. Trimming took 4 bases from V and 5 from J, leaving 19 bases between them. The germline gives CDR1 SEHNR, CDR2 FQNEAQ (reference sequence). The DNA for the CDR3 is TGTGCCAGCAGCTCGGAACCCGCCAGAAGGAAAGATACGCAGTATTTT. It encodes CASSSEPARRKDTQYF.

The V gene is TRBV6-2 or TRBV6-3, the J gene TRBJ2-2, with 13 bases identical to TRBD2. With V trimmed by 2 bases and J by 6 bases, 9 bases remained unmatched. The CDR3 sequence is 18 residues long. Looked up from germline, CDR1 is MNHEY and CDR2 is SVGEGT. The CDR3 DNA reads as TGTGCCAGCAGTTACCGAGGACTAGCGGGAGAGGAGGCCGGGGAGCTGTTTTTT. Translated, it gives CASSYRGLAGEEAGELFF.

On this clonotype: One base away lies a much larger clone, so this may be a sequencing read error. This chain connects TRBV5-5 to TRBJ2-3, with 7 bases fitting TRBD2. The germline V gene encodes CDR1 SGHKS and CDR2 YYEKEE (reference sequence). The CDR3 length is 15 residues. Trimming took 4 bases from V and 1 from J; bases not matched to a gene: 6. The CDR3 spells CASSPGTTGTDTQYF. Here the CDR3 DNA reads TGTGCCAGCAGCCCGGGGACTACGGGCACAGATACGCAGTATTTT.

This clonotype was seen repeatedly, ten times or more. The chain combines TRBV12-3 or TRBV12-4 with TRBJ2-7; 8 nucleotides agree with TRBD1. J was trimmed by 0 bases and V by 6 bases; bases with no gene match: 4. This CDR3 contains 14 residues. The CDR3, as DNA: TGTGCCAGCAGGAGGACAGGGAGCTCCTACGAGCAGTACTTC. This sequence encodes CASRRTGSSYEQYF.

This clonotype was seen a handful of times. J is TRBJ2-1 and V is TRBV5-4; perhaps TRBD2 as D (6 bases). In germline, CDR1 is SGHNT, CDR2 YYREEE (reference sequence). The CDR3 is 16 amino acids. V lost 4 bases and J 0 bases, leaving 14 bases between the germline ends. The chain's CDR3 is CASSGGRLDSYNEQFF. The DNA of the CDR3 is TGTGCCAGCAGCGGGGGTCGACTAGACTCCTACAATGAGCAGTTCTTC.

The chain is built from TRBV20-1 and TRBJ1-1; D call uncertain. In germline, CDR1 is DFQATT, CDR2 SNEGSKA (reference sequence). The CDR3 runs to 13 residues. V was cut by 0 bases and J by 7 bases, with 12 bases left in between. The CDR3 sequence: CSARDLSGSEAFF. In DNA form, the CDR3 reads TGCAGTGCTAGAGATCTTTCGGGCAGTGAAGCTTTCTTT.

The chain links TRBV10-3 to TRBJ2-1, with 9 positions matching TRBD2. Trimming took 11 bases from V and 8 from J; bases not matched to a gene: 10. CDR1 ENHRY and CDR2 SYGVKD come from the germline V gene. The CDR3 is made up of 13 amino acids. CDR3: CAAGREGLDEQFF. The CDR3 DNA sequence: TGTGCCGCGGGGCGGGAGGGCCTTGATGAGCAGTTCTTC.

This clonotype is a singleton in its sample. CDR3 loop: CATSRDHADRESSYEQYF. In DNA, the CDR3 is TGTGCCACCAGCAGAGATCACGCGGACAGGGAGAGCTCCTACGAGCAGTACTTC. The gene calls are TRBV15 and TRBJ2-7, with 8 bases fitting TRBD1. V lost 0 bases and J lost 0; bases outside the gene matches: 10. From germline, CDR1 is LNHNV and CDR2 YYDKDF (reference sequence). The CDR3 covers 18 residues.

This chain joins TRBV6-2 or TRBV6-3 and TRBJ2-5, with no clear D. The germline V gene has CDR1 MNHEY and CDR2 SVGEGT. The CDR3 extends over 13 amino acids. The germline V and J ends were trimmed by 2 bases and 6 bases, with 10 bases remaining between them. The CDR3 protein is CASSYVARKTQYF. As DNA, the CDR3 is TGTGCCAGCAGTTACGTGGCTCGGAAGACCCAGTACTTC.

This clonotype has more than one count but fewer than ten. The chain recombines TRBV12-3 or TRBV12-4 with TRBJ2-7; TRBD1 matches at 7 bases. The CDR3 length is 15 residues. V dropped 2 bases and J dropped 5; count of bases not matched to a gene: 9. The CDR3 here is CASSLRDSLRNEQYF. The CDR3 DNA reads as TGTGCCAGCAGTTTACGGGACAGTCTAAGGAACGAGCAGTACTTC.

This clonotype has just a few counts. The chain couples TRBV27 to TRBJ2-1; D remains unclear. Trimming stripped 0 bases from V and 3 bases from J, with 6 bases between. The CDR3 spans 14 residues. Germline values: CDR1 MNHEY, CDR2 SMNVEV (reference sequence). CDR3: CASSLSGIYNEQFF. CDR3 DNA sequence: TGTGCCAGCAGTTTATCTGGGATCTACAATGAGCAGTTCTTC.

This chain joins TRBV25-1 and TRBJ2-5, with D unclear. The CDR3 spans 11 residues. CDR1 MGHDK and CDR2 SYGVNS come from the germline V gene. Trimming shortened V by 5 bases and J by 6 bases, and 7 bases separated the two germline ends. The CDR3 region is CASSWRQTQYF. DNA for the CDR3: TGTGCCAGCAGTTGGAGACAGACCCAGTACTTC.

The rearrangement links TRBV29-1 to TRBJ2-7; unclear D gene. Germline V lookup: CDR1 SQVTM, CDR2 ANQGSEA. Trimming pared 1 base from V and 7 bases from J, leaving 14 bases between. CDR3 size: 13 residues. The CDR3: CSVEGKGRQEQYF. CDR3 nucleotides: TGCAGCGTTGAAGGGAAGGGCAGGCAAGAGCAGTACTTC.

This clonotype was seen only a few times. The chain employs TRBV12-3 or TRBV12-4 and TRBJ1-5; 9 bases are a match to TRBD1. The CDR3 loop spans 16 amino acids. V lost 3 bases to trimming and J lost 7 bases; unmatched junction nucleotides: 10. The CDR3 DNA sequence: TGTGCCAGCAGTTTGGGCACAGGGGGCGTTAGGCAGCCCCAGCATTTT. The encoded protein is CASSLGTGGVRQPQHF.

This clonotype was counted only a few times. The chain carries TRBV21-1 and TRBJ2-7. TRBV21-1 constitutes a pseudogene. The CDR3 contains 15 residues. In DNA form, the CDR3 reads TGTGCCAGCAGCAACGGTAGGTGCCTTTCACGCGAGCAGTACTTC. Protein: CASSNGRCLSREQYF.

This clonotype was seen only a few times. This rearrangement joins TRBV5-5 to TRBJ1-5; D may be TRBD1 (5 bases). V was trimmed by 4 bases and J by 2 bases, leaving 13 bases between them. The CDR3 is 15 amino acids. Germline V gene lookup returns CDR1 SGHKS and CDR2 YYEKEE (reference sequence). The CDR3 nucleotides read TGTGCCAGCAGCCGTGGGGGGGATGGCAATCAGCCCCAGCATTTT. Translated, it gives CASSRGGDGNQPQHF.

This clonotype was counted a few times. The chain uses TRBV7-2 and TRBJ2-3; the match to TRBD2 covers 14 bases. V dropped 10 bases and J dropped 4; count of bases not matched to a gene: 10. The CDR3 is 16 amino acids. CDR1 is SGHTA, CDR2 FQGNSA, per germline. The CDR3 DNA reads TGTGCCACAGGACTAGCGGGAGGTGGGGGCCCAGATACGCAGTATTTT. It encodes CATGLAGGGGPDTQYF.

The chain carries TRBV4-2 and TRBJ2-4, with 12 bases matching TRBD2. The CDR3 loop spans 19 amino acids. Germline trimming cut 2 bases from V and 3 bases from J; bases unmatched to any gene: 11. The V gene's germline CDR1 is LGHNA and CDR2 YNFKEQ. CDR3: CASSQNLAGGQEGKNIQYF. CDR3 sequence (DNA): TGTGCCAGCAGCCAAAACCTAGCGGGGGGGCAAGAGGGCAAAAACATTCAGTACTTC.